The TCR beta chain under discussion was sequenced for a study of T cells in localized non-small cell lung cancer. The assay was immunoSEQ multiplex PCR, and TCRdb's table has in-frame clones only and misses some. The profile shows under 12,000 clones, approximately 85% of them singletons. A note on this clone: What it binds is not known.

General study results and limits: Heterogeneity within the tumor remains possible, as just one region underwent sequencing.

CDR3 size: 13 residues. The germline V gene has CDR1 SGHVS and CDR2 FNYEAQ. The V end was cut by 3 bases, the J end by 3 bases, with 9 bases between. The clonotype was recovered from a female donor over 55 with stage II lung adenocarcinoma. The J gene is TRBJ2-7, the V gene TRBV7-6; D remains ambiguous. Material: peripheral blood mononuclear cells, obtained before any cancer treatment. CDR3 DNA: TGTGCCAGCAGCTTCGGCACCTTCTACGAGCAGTACTTC. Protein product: CASSFGTFYEQYF.